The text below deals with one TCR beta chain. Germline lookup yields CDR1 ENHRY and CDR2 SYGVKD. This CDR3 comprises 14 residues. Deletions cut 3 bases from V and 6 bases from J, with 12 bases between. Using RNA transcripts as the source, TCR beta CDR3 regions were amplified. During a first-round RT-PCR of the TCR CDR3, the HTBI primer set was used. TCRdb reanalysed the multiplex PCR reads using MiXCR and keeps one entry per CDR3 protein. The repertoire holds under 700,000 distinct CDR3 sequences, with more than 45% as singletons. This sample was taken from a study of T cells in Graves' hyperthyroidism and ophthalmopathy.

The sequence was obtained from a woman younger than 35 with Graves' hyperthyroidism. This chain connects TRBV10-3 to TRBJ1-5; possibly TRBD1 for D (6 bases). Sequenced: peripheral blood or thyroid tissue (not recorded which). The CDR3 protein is CAISEPGGGQPQHF. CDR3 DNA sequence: TGTGCCATCAGTGAACCGGGGGGCGGTCAGCCCCAGCATTTT.